Reported below is one T cell receptor beta chain. These data are taken from a study of blood T cell repertoires in COVID-19. Repertoires were generated with immunoSEQ multiplex PCR, while TCRdb's copy carries only in-frame clones and drops some. The data contain about 200,000 clones, around 80% of them singletons. CDR1 and CDR2 from the germline V gene are MDHEN and SYDVKM. Unmatched junction bases numbered 17, after V lost 5 bases and J lost 5 bases. The CDR3 is 17 amino acids. What was sequenced was peripheral blood. The V gene is TRBV28, the J gene TRBJ2-7; TRBD1 aligns across 8 bases. This TCR came from a woman between 45 and 60 years old with acute or convalescent COVID-19. CDR3 DNA sequence: TGTGCCAGCAGTCCATGGGAACAGGGGGTTTCGGACAACGAGCAGTACTTC. Its protein product is CASSPWEQGVSDNEQYF. Full variable domain (remainder filled in from reference TRBV28 and TRBJ2-7): DVKVTQSSRYLVKRTGEKVFLECVQDMDHENMFWYRQDPGLGLRLIYFSYDVKMKEKGDIPEGYSVSREKKERFSLILESASTNQTSMYLCASSPWEQGVSDNEQYFGPGTRLTVT.